This TCR beta chain was captured in a study of CD4 T cells in relation to SARS-CoV-2 and coronaviruses (dated by TCRdb to about 2021). At the level of the whole study: In the ViraFEST assay, PBMCs were cultured with antigen for under 13 days, after which TCR beta CDR3s were sequenced to identify antigen-specific clonal expansions. The Adaptive Biotechnologies TCR-sequencing kit was used to sequence samples from three pre-COVID donors and the naive versus memory experiments, while other data came from Illumina-based sequencing. At the level of individual TCR clonotypes, the study evaluated whether memory CD4+ T cells crossreact between the spike proteins of SARS-CoV-2 and those of common cold coronaviruses. A different, Illumina-based TCR-beta assay was used to sequence expansion assays from other donors in the study. Patient-derived lymphoblastoid cell lines were used to map the HLA restriction of shared crossreactive spike epitopes. An HIV-1 Nef peptide pool or a culture without peptide was used as the negative reference condition. Study-level results and caveats: Because the crossreactivity analysis focused on spike protein, crossreactivity against other viral proteins was not assessed. Memory CD4+ clonotypes crossrecognizing SARS-CoV-2 and at least one common cold coronavirus spike were found in about 61% of donors. Small numbers of patients and of tested TCRs were a limitation of the study. Compared with monoreactive clones, crossreactive clones had significantly weaker SARS-CoV-2-driven expansion, a result consistent with antigenic imprinting. Pre-pandemic and post-infection samples were not both contributed by any donor, so tracing of the source of pre-existing responses was limited.

Library method: the immunoSEQ multiplex PCR assay. On the authors' methods: During preprocessing, nonproductive sequences were removed, along with CDR3s that did not begin with C, did not end with F or W, or were shorter than 7 amino acids. Antigen-specific clonotypes were called with the MANAFEST web app on the basis of expansion relative to the reference and to other culture wells. A clone was considered positive if significant expansion relative to the reference culture was observed in 2 of 3 replicate wells at an FDR below 0.05. To be called positive, a clone also had to show significant expansion compared with every other tandem well and an odds ratio greater than 5. CDR3 homology was measured as pairwise Levenshtein distance, computed with the stringdist R package after trimming three terminal residues from each end. In its TCRdb copy, this immuneACCESS table keeps in-frame sequences only and misses some clones. Where compared with another copy, unresolved V genes explain less than half of these, and the others have no known cause. That table is the source of V, J and clone size, and D and trimming were worked out from the DNA. In all, the sample holds tens of thousands of clones, and 65% to 85% of those were seen once. The ten largest clones take up around 16% of the sample.

The germline V gene yields SNHLY for CDR1 and FYNNEI for CDR2. Trimming removed 6 bases from V and 2 bases from J, leaving 14 bases between the germline ends. Including the terminal cysteine and phenylalanine, the CDR3 comprises 14 residues. Only the CDR3 portion is preserved as DNA: 42 bases, with reading frame beginning at the first base. Points on this clone: The clone's antigen remains unknown. No base quality values were provided; no much bigger clone lies one nucleotide off.

CD4+ T cells from unexposed donors were collected before the COVID-19 pandemic (2011-2018). After more than nine days of culture, CD4+ T cells were isolated with the EasySep CD4+ T cell isolation kit. As cell numbers permitted, CD4+ T cells from unexposed donors were tested for reactivity to SARS-CoV-2 S and N and to four common cold coronavirus spike pools. About 1.9 million PBMCs per well were cultured in IMDM with approximately 5% human AB serum and approximately 10 IU/ml IL-2. Half of the culture medium was replaced with fresh IL-2-containing medium on days 3 and 7. Triplicate replicate wells were generally used for each peptide culture condition. Leukapheresis product for the unexposed donors was purchased commercially. PBMCs were isolated from leukapheresis product or whole blood by Ficoll-Paque PLUS gradient centrifugation. The PBMCs went either fresh into the expansion assay or into cryopreservation at -140 degrees C. The QIAamp Micro DNA Kit was used to extract genomic DNA from the CD4+ T cells.

The TCR sequence derives from a human donor in good health. Sequenced input: CD4+ T cells from PBMCs, cultured in vitro. The chain uses TRBV2 and TRBJ2-7; the best D guess is TRBD1, with 5 bases matching. The CDR3 reads as follows: CASRKGRGAYEQYF. The DNA is as follows: TGTGCCAGCAGAAAGGGGCGTGGTGCCTACGAGCAGTACTTC.